The 5 T cell receptor beta chains below all came from one sample that was sequenced in a study of T-cell memory formation after mild COVID-19. From the 5' RACE reads, TCRdb called clonotypes with MiXCR, one entry per CDR3 protein. The data contain roughly 450,000 distinct CDR3 sequences, 15% to 20% of them seen just once; the ten biggest clones take up roughly an eighth. Sequences were obtained from PBMCs or a T cell subset sorted from them (not recorded which). The receptors were sampled from an adult woman who had mild COVID-19 (a few samples of this study predate the infection). Cell type and time point are not known.

V is TRBV7-2 and J is TRBJ1-1; TRBD1 aligns across 8 bases. Germline CDR1 SGHTA, CDR2 FQGNSA. The V segment lost 2 bases and the J segment 5 bases; nucleotides outside the gene matches: 4. This CDR3 has 14 residues. CDR3 loop: CASSLQGAWTEAFF. For the CDR3, the DNA is TGTGCCAGCAGCTTACAGGGGGCGTGGACTGAAGCTTTCTTT. Looking up the rest from reference TRBV7-2 and TRBJ1-1 gives the full variable domain: GAGVSQSPSNKVTEKGKDVELRCDPISGHTALYWYRQSLGQGLEFLIYFQGNSAPDKSGLPSDRFSAERTGGSVSTLTIQRTQQEDSAVYLCASSLQGAWTEAFFGQGTRLTVV.

This clonotype was counted between two and nine times. The chain has TRBV25-1 and TRBJ2-7; 9 nucleotides match TRBD1. Germline V gives CDR1 MGHDK, CDR2 SYGVNS. This CDR3 is built from 15 residues. The J segment lost 4 bases and the V segment lost 4 bases, leaving 8 bases of the junction unmatched. The CDR3 sequence is CASSVRDRENYEQYF. CDR3 DNA: TGTGCCAGCAGTGTCCGGGACAGGGAAAATTACGAGCAGTACTTC.

This clonotype was picked up a small number of times. The gene calls are TRBV20-1 and TRBJ2-1, with 14 bases lining up with TRBD2. The CDR3 covers 21 residues. V shed 3 bases and J 1 base; nucleotides not matched to a gene: 17. The germline CDR1 and CDR2 sequences are DFQATT and SNEGSKA (reference sequence). CDR3 protein: CSAREPGLAGESGRSYNEQFF. The CDR3 DNA follows: TGCAGTGCTAGGGAACCGGGACTAGCGGGAGAGTCGGGTAGGTCCTACAATGAGCAGTTCTTC.

This clonotype was observed a handful of times. This rearrangement joins TRBV30 to TRBJ2-3, with D perhaps TRBD1 (6 bases). This CDR3 is built from 15 residues. Trimming pared 5 bases from V and 2 bases from J, leaving 17 bases between. Germline V gives CDR1 GTSNPN, CDR2 SVGIG (reference sequence). CDR3 in DNA: TGTGCCTGGGACCGAAGACAGGTTTTCACAGATACGCAGTATTTT. Translated: CAWDRRQVFTDTQYF.

This clonotype was counted a few times. The chain uses TRBV7-3 and TRBJ1-1; the D gene is possibly TRBD1 (5 bases). Trimming cost V 6 bases and J 2 bases, with 13 bases left between them. The CDR3 is made up of 14 amino acids. Germline V lookup: CDR1 SGHTA, CDR2 FQGTGA. DNA of the CDR3: TGTGCCAGCAGGAAAGGGGTTAGTAACACTGAAGCTTTCTTT. Protein: CASRKGVSNTEAFF.